Listed here are 27 T cell receptor beta chains from one sample, sequenced in a study of neurological immune-mediated disorders (dated by TCRdb to the late 2010s). Receptors were amplified or captured by 5' RACE. The sample was run on an Illumina HiSeq 2500. TCRdb itself trimmed the public reads at Q25 with fastp, ran MiXCR and retained productive beta chains. A single entry per CDR3 protein holds the most common genes and DNA from its merged rows. The sample table lists some 60,000 distinct CDR3 sequences, around a tenth of them with a count of one. The ten largest clones add up to under 15% of the sample. The label giving this sample's time point can be read as: longitudinal time-point 2. Sequencing was done on a sample of PBMCs. These receptors were taken from a young man in good health.

This clonotype occurred many times. The chain combines TRBV5-1 with TRBJ1-1; no clear D gene. This CDR3 has 11 residues. CDR1 is SGHRS and CDR2 is YFSETQ in the germline V gene. Trimming took off 5 bases at V and 3 bases at J, with 5 bases between the two ends. This CDR3 is CASRFDTEAFF. In DNA, the CDR3 is TGCGCCAGCAGGTTCGACACTGAAGCTTTCTTT. The entire variable domain, with the rest obtained from reference TRBV5-1 and TRBJ1-1, is as follows: KAGVTQTPRYLIKTRGQQVTLSCSPISGHRSVSWYQQTPGQGLQFLFEYFSETQRNKGNFPGRFSGRQFSNSRSEMNVSTLELGDSALYLCASRFDTEAFFGQGTRLTVV.

This clonotype was seen more than once but under ten times. The rearrangement links TRBV5-4 to TRBJ2-5; maybe TRBD1 (5 bases). This CDR3 has 14 amino acids. CDR1 is SGHNT, CDR2 YYREEE, per germline (reference sequence). With 1 base removed from V and 2 bases from J, the gap between germline ends came to 9 bases. DNA of the CDR3: TGTGCCAGCAGCTTGATCACAGGACAAGAGACCCAGTACTTC. This codes for CASSLITGQETQYF.

On this clonotype itself: A much larger clone sits a single nucleotide away, making a read error possible. V and J are TRBV4-1 and TRBJ1-1; unclear D gene. V gave up 0 bases and J gave up 3 bases, with 17 bases separating them. The CDR3 sequence is 17 residues long. Looked up from germline, CDR1 is MGHRA and CDR2 is YSYEKL. CDR3 loop: CASSQDPTVALHTEAFF. The CDR3 region has the DNA TGCGCCAGCAGCCAAGATCCAACAGTGGCCCTCCACACTGAAGCTTTCTTT.

This clonotype was observed a handful of times. V is TRBV6-5 and J is TRBJ1-4, with D uncertain. Germline V gene data show CDR1 as MNHEY and CDR2 as SVGAGI. CDR3 length equals 14 residues. V lost 0 bases and J lost 5, with 7 bases in between. The CDR3 region is CASSYSWRNEKLFF. The DNA of the CDR3 is TGTGCCAGCAGTTACTCTTGGCGCAATGAAAAACTGTTTTTT.

This clonotype has just a few counts. The rearrangement joins TRBV28 to TRBJ1-2, with TRBD1 matching 9 bases. V lost 7 bases to trimming and J lost 7 bases; unmatched junction nucleotides: 10. This CDR3 contains 14 residues. CDR1 and CDR2 (germline): MDHEN, SYDVKM. DNA for the CDR3: TGTGCCAGCATGTCGCCGGGACAGGGTTTTGGCTACACCTTC. Protein product: CASMSPGQGFGYTF.

This clonotype was counted at least ten times. The chain links TRBV6-5 to TRBJ1-1; 10 bases agree with TRBD1. The CDR3 runs to 17 residues. V lost 7 bases and J lost 1; bases outside the gene matches: 12. Germline CDR1 and CDR2: MNHEY and SVGAGI. The DNA of the CDR3 is TGTGCCAGCAATAACTTTAGGACAGGGGGACAGAACACTGAAGCTTTCTTT. Its protein is CASNNFRTGGQNTEAFF.

This clonotype was observed a few times. The chain links TRBV6-5 to TRBJ2-7, with 10 bases aligning to TRBD1. V shed 5 bases, J shed 4 bases, and the junction held 8 bases outside the gene matches. The CDR3 is 15 amino acids. Germline CDR1 MNHEY, CDR2 SVGAGI. CDR3 residues: CASSPGGTGVYEQYF. DNA of the CDR3: TGTGCCAGCAGTCCGGGTGGGACAGGGGTTTACGAGCAGTACTTC.

This clonotype was detected ten times or more. The chain carries TRBV7-7 and TRBJ2-4; TRBD2 is a possible D gene (5 bases). Germline values: CDR1 SSHAT, CDR2 FNYEAQ (reference sequence). The CDR3 is 20 amino acids. The V end lost 2 bases, the J end lost 1 base, and 24 bases lay between the germline ends. CDR3 bases: TGTGCCAGCAGCTTAAGTTTTGTTCTTGGTACGCTAGCTGCCAAAAACATTCAGTACTTC. Protein sequence: CASSLSFVLGTLAAKNIQYF.

CDR3: CASSLERVGRDGELFF. The CDR3 bases are TGTGCCAGCAGCTTAGAGAGGGTAGGGCGCGACGGGGAGCTGTTTTTT. This chain uses TRBV7-6 with TRBJ2-2, with D maybe TRBD2 (5 bases). V was pared by 1 base and J by 7 bases, with 16 bases between. From germline, CDR1 is SGHVS and CDR2 FNYEAQ. This CDR3 is built from 16 residues. Combining the CDR3 with reference TRBV7-6 and TRBJ2-2 gives the whole variable domain GAGVSQSPRYKVTKRGQDVALRCDPISGHVSLYWYRQALGQGPEFLTYFNYEAQQDKSGLPNDRFSAERPEGSISTLTIQRTEQRDSAMYRCASSLERVGRDGELFFGEGSRLTVL.

This chain uses TRBV25-1 with TRBJ2-5; tentative D call: TRBD2 (7 bases). CDR1 and CDR2 from the germline V gene are MGHDK and SYGVNS. The CDR3 has 16 residues. The V and J ends lost 1 base and 3 bases respectively, with 15 bases between them. The CDR3 sequence is CASSEWAQGGKETQYF. CDR3 sequence (DNA): TGTGCCAGCAGTGAATGGGCACAGGGAGGGAAAGAGACCCAGTACTTC.

Many counts were recorded for this clonotype. The gene calls are TRBV11-2 and TRBJ1-3; no firm D call. Germline loops: CDR1 SGHAT, CDR2 FQNNGV. Trimming took off 0 bases at V and 4 bases at J, with 10 bases between the two ends. CDR3 length: 15 amino acids. Written as DNA, the CDR3 is TGTGCCAGCAGCTTAGATCCGAACGACGGAAACACCATATATTTT. Encoded protein: CASSLDPNDGNTIYF. The whole variable domain, filled in from reference TRBV11-2 and TRBJ1-3, reads EAGVAQSPRYKIIEKRQSVAFWCNPISGHATLYWYQQILGQGPKLLIQFQNNGVVDDSQLPKDRFSAERLKGVDSTLKIQPAKLEDSAVYLCASSLDPNDGNTIYFGEGSWLTVV.

Ten or more counts support this clonotype. The V call is TRBV5-1, the J call TRBJ2-7, with TRBD1 matching over 7 bases. The CDR3 extends over 18 amino acids. CDR1 is SGHRS and CDR2 is YFSETQ in the germline V gene. The trim removed 3 bases at V and 1 base at J, leaving 16 bases unmatched. DNA for the CDR3: TGCGCCAGCAGCTCCCCCGGGCACCGGGACAGCCAGTCCTACGAGCAGTACTTC. Translating it yields CASSSPGHRDSQSYEQYF. The full variable domain, completed using reference TRBV5-1 and TRBJ2-7, is KAGVTQTPRYLIKTRGQQVTLSCSPISGHRSVSWYQQTPGQGLQFLFEYFSETQRNKGNFPGRFSGRQFSNSRSEMNVSTLELGDSALYLCASSSPGHRDSQSYEQYFGPGTRLTVT.

This clonotype was seen repeatedly, ten times or more. The chain joins TRBV5-6 to TRBJ2-7; D gene unclear. Germline CDR1 SGHDT, CDR2 YYEEEE. V dropped 0 bases and J dropped 2 bases, with 9 bases sitting between them. The CDR3 runs to 14 residues. As DNA, the CDR3 is TGTGCCAGCAGCTTGGTTAACGGCGCCTACGAGCAGTACTTC. It encodes CASSLVNGAYEQYF. The variable domain in full, completed from reference TRBV5-6 and TRBJ2-7, reads DAGVTQSPTHLIKTRGQQVTLRCSPKSGHDTVSWYQQALGQGPQFIFQYYEEEERQRGNFPDRFSGHQFPNYSSELNVNALLLGDSALYLCASSLVNGAYEQYFGPGTRLTVT.

With regard to this clonotype: This may be a read error, as it is one base from a much larger clone. This chain links TRBV6-6 with TRBJ2-7, with TRBD1 matching over 10 bases. The J segment lost 6 bases and the V segment lost 11 bases, leaving 10 bases of the junction unmatched. The CDR3 consists of 13 residues. Germline CDR1 MNHNY, CDR2 SVGAGI (reference sequence). CDR3 nucleotides: TGTGCCGGGGAGACAGGGGGCAAGCGCGAGCAGTACTTC. Translated, it gives CAGETGGKREQYF.

This clonotype was seen at least ten times. The CDR3 loop is CSARTGLAGGYEQYF. The CDR3 bases are TGCAGTGCTAGAACGGGACTAGCGGGAGGATACGAGCAGTACTTC. This sequence joins TRBV20-1 and TRBJ2-7, with TRBD2 identical over 15 bases. V was clipped by 2 bases and J by 4 bases; unmatched bases: 3. This CDR3 has 15 residues. In germline, CDR1 is DFQATT, CDR2 SNEGSKA (reference sequence).

This clonotype showed up many times. CDR3 sequence reads: CASRTYRAGSYEQYF. Here the CDR3 DNA reads TGCGCCAGCAGGACCTACAGAGCGGGGTCCTACGAGCAGTACTTC. The chain employs TRBV10-1 and TRBJ2-7, with 7 bases that match TRBD2. The CDR3 sequence is 15 residues long. Germline-derived CDR1 and CDR2 are WNHNN and SYGVQD (reference sequence). V shed 6 bases, J shed 1 base, and the junction held 9 bases outside the gene matches.

The sample holds many counts of this clonotype. CDR3 region: CASSQDRTAAGFQYF. The CDR3 coding sequence is TGTGCCAGCAGCCAAGACAGGACAGCCGCCGGCTTTCAGTACTTC. The rearrangement uses TRBV4-2 and TRBJ2-4; D is possibly TRBD1 (6 bases). This CDR3 has 15 residues. V was shortened by 0 bases and J by 11 bases, with 17 bases between the two germline ends. Germline lookup yields CDR1 LGHNA and CDR2 YNFKEQ.

This clonotype was seen ten or more times. The chain combines TRBV3-1 with TRBJ2-7, with TRBD2 as a possible D gene (5 bases). The V end was cut by 4 bases, the J end by 0 bases, with 10 bases between. The V gene's germline CDR1 is LGHDT and CDR2 YNNKEL (reference sequence). This CDR3 is built from 14 residues. DNA for the CDR3: TGTGCCAGCAGCCGCGGGTCTAACTCCTACGAGCAGTACTTC. It is translated as CASSRGSNSYEQYF.

This clonotype was counted at least ten times. The chain couples TRBV4-1 to TRBJ2-1, with D perhaps matching TRBD2 (5 bases). V lost 0 bases and J lost 0, with 15 bases in between. The germline CDR1 and CDR2 sequences are MGHRA and YSYEKL. The CDR3 runs to 18 residues. DNA for the CDR3: TGCGCCAGCAGCCAAGACCCCGTGGGCGGAGGCTCCTACAATGAGCAGTTCTTC. This sequence encodes CASSQDPVGGGSYNEQFF.

Ten or more counts support this clonotype. This chain links TRBV5-1 with TRBJ2-5; a possible D gene is TRBD2 (5 bases). The CDR3 runs 14 residues. The V end lost 4 bases, the J end lost 4 bases, and 14 bases lay between the germline ends. Germline loops: CDR1 SGHRS, CDR2 YFSETQ. In DNA form, the CDR3 reads TGCGCCAGCAGCATGCCCGGGGTGGGAGAGACCCAGTACTTC. Encoded protein: CASSMPGVGETQYF.

Turning to this clonotype: It may be a read error: a sequence one base away is much more abundant. The chain has TRBV4-1 and TRBJ1-1, with a tentative D call TRBD1 (6 bases). The V gene's germline CDR1 is MGHRA and CDR2 YSYEKL. The CDR3 is made up of 14 amino acids. CDR3 bases: TGCGCCTGCAGCCAAGAGGGGGTCTTTAGTGAAGCTTTCTTT. Translating gives CACSQEGVFSEAFF.

Ten or more counts support this clonotype. The chain has TRBV29-1 and TRBJ2-3; no reliable D call. Per germline, CDR1 SQVTM and CDR2 ANQGSEA. Trimming shortened V by 3 bases and J by 0 bases, and 4 bases separated the two germline ends. The CDR3 consists of 12 residues. CDR3 DNA sequence: TGCAGCGTTGACAGGAGCACAGATACGCAGTATTTT. Translated: CSVDRSTDTQYF.

This clonotype was found many times. The chain recombines TRBV5-1 with TRBJ1-5; D perhaps matches TRBD1 (6 bases). The germline CDR1 and CDR2 sequences are SGHRS and YFSETQ. Deletions cut 0 bases from V and 3 bases from J, with 10 bases between. The CDR3 spans 15 residues. Here the CDR3 reads CASSLVAGANQPQHF. In DNA, the CDR3 is TGCGCCAGCAGCTTGGTAGCGGGGGCCAATCAGCCCCAGCATTTT.

CDR3: CASSLRSGRSQETQYF. Written as DNA, the CDR3 is TGTGCCAGCAGCTTAAGAAGCGGGAGGAGCCAAGAGACCCAGTACTTC. The V call is TRBV11-1, the J call TRBJ2-5; 9 bases agree with TRBD2. The CDR3 is 16 amino acids. The J segment lost 1 base and the V segment lost 2 bases, leaving 5 bases of the junction unmatched. The germline gives CDR1 SGHAT, CDR2 FQDESV (reference sequence).

This clonotype was observed a few times. A read error may account for a junction end that differs from germline. CDR3 bases: TGCAGTACTAGACTGACAGGGGCCAATCAGCCCCAGCATTTT. Protein product: CSTRLTGANQPQHF. The chain recombines TRBV20-1 with TRBJ1-5; TRBD1 agrees at 8 bases. Germline lookup yields CDR1 DFQATT and CDR2 SNEGSKA (reference sequence). The CDR3 is 14 residues long.

This clonotype showed up many times. The chain joins TRBV9 to TRBJ1-2; D is perhaps TRBD1 (6 bases). This CDR3 spans 14 amino acids. The V gene lost 3 bases and the J gene lost 6 bases, with 15 bases spanning the gap. Germline CDR1 reads SGDLS; CDR2 reads YYNGEE. The CDR3 nucleotides are TGTGCCAGCAGCGGCCGACAGGTAGTTGATGGCTACACCTTC. Encoded protein: CASSGRQVVDGYTF.

This clonotype was counted a single time. CDR3 in amino acids: CAIREGQEGVSEQYF. The CDR3 DNA reads TGTGCCATCAGGGAGGGACAGGAGGGCGTGTCCGAGCAGTACTTC. The rearrangement uses TRBV10-3 and TRBJ2-7; TRBD1 aligns across 8 bases. The CDR3 runs 15 residues. From germline, CDR1 is ENHRY and CDR2 SYGVKD. J lost 6 bases, V lost 6 bases, and 13 bases had no gene match.